The following is a T cell receptor (beta chain) sequence with its context. The antigen is undetermined. This entry comes from a study of T cells expressing NK-cell markers. Overall study results and limits: Whether expanded NKG2C+ T cell clones were HCMV-specific remained unclear.

TCRdb reprocessed the 5' RACE reads and reports one entry per CDR3 protein, with no DNA. The sample includes 350,000 to 400,000 distinct CDR3 sequences. This CDR3 is built from 17 residues. Per the germline V gene, CDR1 is LNHNV and CDR2 is YYDKDF (reference sequence). What was sequenced was blood T cells: a sorted CD56 or NKG2C T cell subset, CD4+ or CD8+ T cells, or bulk PBMC T cells (not recorded which). V gene TRBV15 combines with J gene TRBJ1-3; TCRdb selects TRBD1, and the lack of DNA leaves this call unchecked. This clonotype originated in a woman between 45 and 65 years old in good health. The CDR3: CATSRGPRGSKGNTIYF.